This T cell receptor beta chain was profiled in a study of CD8+ T cells in alopecia areata. Notes on the study in general: Tofacitinib produced a significant decrease in scalp clonality and in expanded CD8+ clones among the top 100. It was lesional scalp, especially alopecia totalis/universalis, that showed higher clonality than normal scalp. Scalp sequencing also captures normal skin's resident alphabeta T cells.

With regard to this clone: Its antigen is unidentified.

Once RNA had been extracted, it was reverse transcribed into cDNA to act as the sequencing template. This table comes from immunoSEQ multiplex PCR, and its TCRdb copy is limited to in-frame clones, with some not included. The sample records 200,000 to 250,000 clones, approximately 72% being singletons. Germline V gene data show CDR1 as SGHAT and CDR2 as FQDESV (reference sequence). Between the trimmed V and J ends, which lost 6 bases and 4 bases, there was a span of 18 bases. CDR3 size: 15 residues. Specified treatment: oral pan-JAK inhibitor, 5-10 mg twice daily. Sequencing was performed on CD4+ T cells sorted from blood, taken at approximately week 42, from a patient treated with tofacitinib. This TCR derives from a human donor with alopecia areata. V and J are TRBV11-1 and TRBJ2-5; D is tentatively TRBD1 or TRBD2 (6 bases each). The CDR3 bases are TGTGCCAGCAGAACATCCGGGGGCGTCGGAGAGACCCAGTACTTC. Residues: CASRTSGGVGETQYF.